This T cell receptor (beta chain) emerged from a study of beta chain features in type 1 diabetes. For the study at large: All samples together contributed around 98,000,000 sorted cells for examination. Study outcomes and limitations: The study found moderately but significantly shorter TCRB CDR3s in all four CD4+ subsets of Type 1 diabetes patients.

This clone was seen a few times. Its antigen is currently unknown. Sampling consisted of one heparinised blood draw per donor, averaging around 110 mL. Trimming cost V 4 bases and J 8 bases; bases outside gene matches: 17. CDR1 is LGHNA, CDR2 YNFKEQ, per germline. The CDR3 has 18 residues. The study reverse transcribed the entire isolated RNA, so it sequenced expressed TCRB transcripts. Generated by immunoSEQ multiplex PCR, the TCRdb table keeps only in-frame clones and is missing some. The table lists around 260,000 clones, around 25% of them singletons. The chain carries TRBV4-2 and TRBJ2-3; 11 bases are shared with TRBD2. The sequencing sample was made of naive CD4+ T cells from blood. The TCR originated in a woman in her thirties with type 1 diabetes. In DNA form, the CDR3 reads TGTGCCAGCAGCCCCCGACACCTCGGGACTAGCGGTCTCGGTACGCAGTATTTT. It encodes CASSPRHLGTSGLGTQYF.